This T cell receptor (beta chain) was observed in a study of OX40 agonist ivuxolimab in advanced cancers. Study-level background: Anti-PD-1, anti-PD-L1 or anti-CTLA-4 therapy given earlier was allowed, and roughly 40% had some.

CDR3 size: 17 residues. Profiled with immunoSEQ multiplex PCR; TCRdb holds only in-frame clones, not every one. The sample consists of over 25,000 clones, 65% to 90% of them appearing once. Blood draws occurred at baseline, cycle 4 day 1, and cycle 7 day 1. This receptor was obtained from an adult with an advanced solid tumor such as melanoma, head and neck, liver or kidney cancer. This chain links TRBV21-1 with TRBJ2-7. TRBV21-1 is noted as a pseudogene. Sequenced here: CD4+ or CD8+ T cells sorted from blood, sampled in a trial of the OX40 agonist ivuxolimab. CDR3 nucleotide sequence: TGTGCCAGCAGCGCTATAGGGGGGGACAGTCCTCGCTACGAGCAGTACTTC. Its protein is CASSAIGGDSPRYEQYF.